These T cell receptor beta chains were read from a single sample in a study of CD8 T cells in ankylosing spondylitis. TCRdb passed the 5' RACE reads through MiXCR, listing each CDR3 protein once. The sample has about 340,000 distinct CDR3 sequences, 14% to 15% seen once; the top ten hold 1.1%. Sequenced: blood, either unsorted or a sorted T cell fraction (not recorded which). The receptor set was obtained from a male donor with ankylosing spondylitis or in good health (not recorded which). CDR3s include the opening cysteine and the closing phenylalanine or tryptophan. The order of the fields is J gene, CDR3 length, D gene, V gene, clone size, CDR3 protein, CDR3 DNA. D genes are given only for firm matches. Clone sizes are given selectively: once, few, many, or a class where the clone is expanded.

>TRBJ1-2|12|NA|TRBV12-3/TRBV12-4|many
CASNEGAGGYTF
TGTGCCAGCAATGAAGGGGCTGGAGGCTACACCTTC
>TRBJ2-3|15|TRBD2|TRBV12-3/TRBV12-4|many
CASSVAGGSTDTQYF
TGTGCCAGCAGTGTAGCGGGAGGGAGCACAGATACGCAGTATTTT
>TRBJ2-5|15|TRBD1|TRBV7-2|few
CASSLGQGPQETQYF
TGTGCCAGCAGCTTAGGACAGGGACCCCAAGAGACCCAGTACTTC
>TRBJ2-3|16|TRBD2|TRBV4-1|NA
CASSQGLAGATDTQYF
TGCGCCAGCAGCCAGGGACTAGCGGGGGCCACAGATACGCAGTATTTT
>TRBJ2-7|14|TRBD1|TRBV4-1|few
CASSQGQGSYEQYF
TGTGCCAGCAGCCAAGGACAGGGGTCCTACGAGCAGTACTTC
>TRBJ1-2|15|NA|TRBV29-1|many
CSVDGPGGKIRGYTF
TGCAGCGTTGATGGGCCGGGAGGGAAAATCAGGGGCTACACCTTC
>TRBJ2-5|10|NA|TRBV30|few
CAWSEETQYF
TGTGCCTGGAGTGAGGAGACCCAGTACTTC
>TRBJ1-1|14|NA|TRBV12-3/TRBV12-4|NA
CASSFTGLDTEAFF
TGTGCCAGCAGCTTTACGGGGTTGGACACTGAAGCTTTCTTT
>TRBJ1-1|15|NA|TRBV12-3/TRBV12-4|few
CASSWGLGRSTEAFF
TGTGCCAGCAGTTGGGGATTGGGCCGGAGCACTGAAGCTTTCTTT
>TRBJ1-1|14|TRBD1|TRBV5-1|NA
CASSLIPQGAEAFF
TGCGCCAGCAGCCTGATACCCCAGGGGGCTGAAGCTTTCTTT
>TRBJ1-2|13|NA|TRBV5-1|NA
CASSLAEFYGYTF
TGCGCCAGCAGCTTGGCCGAATTCTATGGCTACACCTTC
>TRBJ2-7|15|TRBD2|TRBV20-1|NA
CSARAPSGSSYEQYF
TGCAGTGCTAGAGCCCCTAGCGGGAGCTCCTACGAGCAGTACTTC
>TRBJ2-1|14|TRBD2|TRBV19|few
CASRGGSSYNEQFF
TGTGCCAGTAGGGGCGGGAGCTCCTACAATGAGCAGTTCTTC
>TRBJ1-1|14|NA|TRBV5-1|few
CASSLVPGSTEAFF
TGCGCCAGCAGCTTGGTTCCGGGAAGTACTGAAGCTTTCTTT
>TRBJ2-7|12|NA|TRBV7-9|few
CASSLGETGQYF
TGTGCCAGCAGCTTAGGAGAGACAGGGCAGTACTTC
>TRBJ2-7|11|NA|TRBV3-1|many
CASSQAYEQYF
TGTGCCAGCAGCCAAGCCTACGAGCAGTACTTC
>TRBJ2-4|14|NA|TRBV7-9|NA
CASSSQPGGDIQYF
TGTGCCAGCAGCTCCCAACCGGGTGGGGACATTCAGTACTTC
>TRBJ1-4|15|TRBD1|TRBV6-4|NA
CASRPTGGRNEKLFF
TGTGCCAGCAGACCTACAGGGGGAAGGAATGAAAAACTGTTTTTT
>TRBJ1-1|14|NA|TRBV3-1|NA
CASSHPGHLTEAFF
TGTGCCAGCAGCCATCCGGGACACCTCACTGAAGCTTTCTTT
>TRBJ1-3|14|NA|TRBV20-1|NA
CSAWGPHSGNTIYF
TGCAGTGCTTGGGGACCGCACTCTGGAAACACCATATATTTT
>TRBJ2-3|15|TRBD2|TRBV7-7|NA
CASPGGGGASDTQYF
TGTGCCAGCCCCGGGGGCGGGGGGGCGTCAGATACGCAGTATTTT
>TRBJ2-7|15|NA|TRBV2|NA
CASSERWQGTYEQYF
TGTGCCAGCAGTGAACGGTGGCAGGGGACCTACGAGCAGTACTTC
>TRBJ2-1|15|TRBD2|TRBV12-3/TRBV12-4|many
CASTPGLDAYNEQFF
TGTGCCAGCACCCCTGGACTAGACGCCTACAATGAGCAGTTCTTC
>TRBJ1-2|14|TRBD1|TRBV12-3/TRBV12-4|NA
CASSLETGVDGYTF
TGTGCCAGCAGTTTAGAGACAGGGGTAGATGGCTACACCTTC
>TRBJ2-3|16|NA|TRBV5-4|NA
CASSSHQDTAPYTQYF
TGTGCCAGCAGCTCTCACCAGGACACTGCGCCCTATACGCAGTATTTT
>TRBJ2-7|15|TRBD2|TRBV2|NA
CASSRGWEGLNEQYF
TGTGCCAGCAGTCGCGGGTGGGAGGGCCTAAATGAGCAGTACTTC
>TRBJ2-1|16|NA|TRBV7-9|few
CASSSPGMPPYNEQFF
TGTGCCAGCAGTTCACCGGGGATGCCCCCCTACAATGAGCAGTTCTTC
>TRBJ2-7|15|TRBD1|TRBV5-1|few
CASSLEGQAWDEQYF
TGCGCCAGCAGCTTGGAGGGACAGGCTTGGGACGAGCAGTACTTC
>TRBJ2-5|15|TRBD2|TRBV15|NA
CATTGGLAGSETQYF
TGTGCCACCACCGGGGGACTAGCGGGGTCTGAGACCCAGTACTTC
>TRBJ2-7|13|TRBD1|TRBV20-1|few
CSAIHRGHYEQYF
TGCAGTGCTATTCACAGGGGACACTACGAGCAGTACTTC
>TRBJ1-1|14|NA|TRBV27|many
CASSLRAGGSMAFF
TGTGCCAGCAGTTTACGGGCGGGAGGCTCGATGGCTTTCTTT
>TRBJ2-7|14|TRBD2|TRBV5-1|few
CASSLDTGGYEQYF
TGCGCCAGCAGCTTGGATACGGGAGGTTACGAGCAGTACTTC
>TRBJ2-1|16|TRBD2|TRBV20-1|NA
CCASRGRGDRANEQFF
TGCTGTGCTAGTCGAGGGCGGGGGGACCGGGCCAATGAGCAGTTCTTC
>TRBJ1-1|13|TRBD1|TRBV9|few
CASSRDRYTEAFF
TGTGCCAGCAGCCGGGACAGATACACTGAAGCTTTCTTT
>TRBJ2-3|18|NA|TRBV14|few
CASSQRSGGVLSTDTQYF
TGTGCCAGCAGCCAAAGGTCAGGCGGGGTGCTTAGCACAGATACGCAGTATTTT
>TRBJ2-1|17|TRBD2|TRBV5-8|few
CASSLFFAGGSYNEQFF
TGTGCCAGCAGCTTGTTTTTTGCGGGAGGATCCTACAATGAGCAGTTCTTC
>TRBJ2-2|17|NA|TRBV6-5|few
CASSWGNMGSGTGELFF
TGTGCCAGCAGTTGGGGGAACATGGGCTCGGGCACCGGGGAGCTGTTTTTT
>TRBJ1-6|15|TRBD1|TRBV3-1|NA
CASSLLGQGEAPLHF
TGTGCCAGCAGCCTCCTAGGACAGGGAGAGGCACCCCTCCACTTT
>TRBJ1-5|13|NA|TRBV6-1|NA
CARSRAEGQPQHF
TGTGCCAGAAGCCGGGCCGAGGGTCAGCCCCAGCATTTT
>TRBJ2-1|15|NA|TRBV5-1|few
CASSANGNSYNEQFF
TGCGCCAGCAGCGCAAATGGGAACTCCTACAATGAGCAGTTCTTC
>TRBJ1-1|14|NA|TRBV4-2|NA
CASSQLGRDTEAFF
TGTGCCAGCAGCCAATTAGGACGGGACACTGAAGCTTTCTTT
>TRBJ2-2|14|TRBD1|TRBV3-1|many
CATRTGAFTGELFF
TGTGCCACCCGGACAGGGGCTTTCACCGGGGAGCTGTTTTTT
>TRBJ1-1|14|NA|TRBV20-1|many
CSASRGARNTEAFF
TGCAGTGCTAGCCGGGGGGCCCGGAACACTGAAGCTTTCTTT
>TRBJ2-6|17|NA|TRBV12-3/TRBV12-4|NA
CASRLFGISSGANVLTF
TGTGCCAGCCGGCTTTTTGGGATTTCATCTGGGGCCAACGTCCTGACTTTC
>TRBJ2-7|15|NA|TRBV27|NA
CASSWLGEGSYEQYF
TGTGCCAGCAGTTGGCTAGGGGAAGGCTCCTACGAGCAGTACTTC
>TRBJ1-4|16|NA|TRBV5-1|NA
CASSLEGRGGNEKLFF
TGCGCCAGCAGCTTGGAGGGCAGGGGAGGAAATGAAAAACTGTTTTTT
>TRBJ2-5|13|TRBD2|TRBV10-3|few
CAIRTSALETQYF
TGTGCCATCCGGACTAGCGCCTTGGAGACCCAGTACTTC
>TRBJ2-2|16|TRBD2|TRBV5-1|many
CASSLAERDNTGELFF
TGCGCCAGCAGCTTGGCCGAGCGGGATAACACCGGGGAGCTGTTTTTT
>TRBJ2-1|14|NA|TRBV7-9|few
CASSSTGSLSEQFF
TGTGCCAGCAGCTCCACGGGATCCCTGAGTGAGCAGTTCTTC
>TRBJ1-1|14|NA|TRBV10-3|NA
CAISGRNGLTEAFF
TGTGCCATCAGTGGAAGGAACGGACTCACTGAAGCTTTCTTT
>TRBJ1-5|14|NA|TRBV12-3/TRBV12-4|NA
CASSLRGILQPQHF
TGTGCCAGCAGTTTAAGGGGGATTTTGCAGCCCCAGCATTTT
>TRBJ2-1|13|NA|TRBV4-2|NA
CASSPGPGGEQFF
TGTGCCAGCAGCCCGGGCCCAGGTGGGGAGCAGTTCTTC